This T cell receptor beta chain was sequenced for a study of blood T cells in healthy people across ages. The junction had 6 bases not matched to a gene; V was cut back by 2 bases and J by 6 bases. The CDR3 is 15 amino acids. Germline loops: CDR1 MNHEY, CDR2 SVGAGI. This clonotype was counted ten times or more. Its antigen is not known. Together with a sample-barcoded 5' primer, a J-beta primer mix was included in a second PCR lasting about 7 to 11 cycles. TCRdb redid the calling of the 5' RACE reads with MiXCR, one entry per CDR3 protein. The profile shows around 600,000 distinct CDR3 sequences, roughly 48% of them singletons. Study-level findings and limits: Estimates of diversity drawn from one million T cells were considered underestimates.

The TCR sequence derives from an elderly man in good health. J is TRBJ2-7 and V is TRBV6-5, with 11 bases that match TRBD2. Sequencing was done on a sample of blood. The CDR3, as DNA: TGTGCCAGCAGTTACGCAACTAGCGGGAGAGCCGAGCAGTACTTC. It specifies CASSYATSGRAEQYF.